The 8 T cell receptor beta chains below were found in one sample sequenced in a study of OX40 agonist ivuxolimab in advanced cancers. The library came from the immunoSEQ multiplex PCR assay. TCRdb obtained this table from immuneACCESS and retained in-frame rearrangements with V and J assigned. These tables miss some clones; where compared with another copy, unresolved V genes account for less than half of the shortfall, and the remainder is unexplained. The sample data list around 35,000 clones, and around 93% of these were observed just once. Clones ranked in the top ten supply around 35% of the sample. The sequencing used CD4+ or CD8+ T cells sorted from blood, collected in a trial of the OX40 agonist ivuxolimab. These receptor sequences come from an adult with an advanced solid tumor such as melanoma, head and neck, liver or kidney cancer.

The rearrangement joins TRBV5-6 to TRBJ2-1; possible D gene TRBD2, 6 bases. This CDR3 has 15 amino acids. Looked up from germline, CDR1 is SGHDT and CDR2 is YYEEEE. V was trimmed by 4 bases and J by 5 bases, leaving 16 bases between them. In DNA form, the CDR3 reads TGTGCCAGCAGCCCCGCGGAGGGGCTCCACAATGAGCAGTTCTTC. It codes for CASSPAEGLHNEQFF. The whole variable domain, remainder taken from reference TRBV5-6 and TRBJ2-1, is DAGVTQSPTHLIKTRGQQVTLRCSPKSGHDTVSWYQQALGQGPQFIFQYYEEEERQRGNFPDRFSGHQFPNYSSELNVNALLLGDSALYLCASSPAEGLHNEQFFGPGTRLTVL.

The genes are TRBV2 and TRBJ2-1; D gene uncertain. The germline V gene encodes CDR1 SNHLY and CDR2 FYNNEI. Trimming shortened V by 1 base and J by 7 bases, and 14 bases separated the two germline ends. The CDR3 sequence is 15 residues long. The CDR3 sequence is CASSEERKGSNEQFF. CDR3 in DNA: TGTGCCAGCAGTGAAGAGAGAAAGGGTAGTAATGAGCAGTTCTTC. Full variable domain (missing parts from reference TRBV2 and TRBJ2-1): EPEVTQTPSHQVTQMGQEVILRCVPISNHLYFYWYRQILGQKVEFLVSFYNNEISEKSEIFDDQFSVERPDGSNFTLKIRSTKLEDSAMYFCASSEERKGSNEQFFGPGTRLTVL.

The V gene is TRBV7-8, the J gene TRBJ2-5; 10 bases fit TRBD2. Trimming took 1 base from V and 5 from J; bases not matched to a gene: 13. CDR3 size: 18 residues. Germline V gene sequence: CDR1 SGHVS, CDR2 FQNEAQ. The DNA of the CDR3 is TGTGCCAGCAGCTTAGAGGCTAGCGGGAGCGTAAAGGAGGAGACCCAGTACTTC. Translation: CASSLEASGSVKEETQYF.

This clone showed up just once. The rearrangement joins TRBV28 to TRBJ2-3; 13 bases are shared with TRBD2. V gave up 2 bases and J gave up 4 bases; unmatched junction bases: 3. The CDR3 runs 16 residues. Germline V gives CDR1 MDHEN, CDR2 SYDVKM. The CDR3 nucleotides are TGTGCCAGCAGTTTAGGACTAGCGGGAGTGGCAGATACGCAGTATTTT. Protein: CASSLGLAGVADTQYF.

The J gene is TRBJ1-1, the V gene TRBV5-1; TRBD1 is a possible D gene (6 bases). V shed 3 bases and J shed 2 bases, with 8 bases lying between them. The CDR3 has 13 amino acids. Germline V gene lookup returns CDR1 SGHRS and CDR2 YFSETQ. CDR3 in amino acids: CASSSQGNTEAFF. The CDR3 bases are TGCGCCAGCAGCTCACAGGGAAACACTGAAGCTTTCTTT.

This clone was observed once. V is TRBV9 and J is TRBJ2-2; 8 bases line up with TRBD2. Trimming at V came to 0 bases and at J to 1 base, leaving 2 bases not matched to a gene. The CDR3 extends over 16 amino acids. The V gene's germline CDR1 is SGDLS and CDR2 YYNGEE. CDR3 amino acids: CASSVEAGGNTGELFF. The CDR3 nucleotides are TGTGCCAGCAGCGTAGAGGCGGGAGGGAACACCGGGGAGCTGTTTTTT.

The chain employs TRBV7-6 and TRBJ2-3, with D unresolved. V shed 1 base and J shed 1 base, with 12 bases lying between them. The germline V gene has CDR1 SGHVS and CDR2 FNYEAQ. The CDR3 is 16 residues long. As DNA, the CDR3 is TGTGCCAGCAGCTTAGGTGATCATGACCGCACAGATACGCAGTATTTT. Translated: CASSLGDHDRTDTQYF.

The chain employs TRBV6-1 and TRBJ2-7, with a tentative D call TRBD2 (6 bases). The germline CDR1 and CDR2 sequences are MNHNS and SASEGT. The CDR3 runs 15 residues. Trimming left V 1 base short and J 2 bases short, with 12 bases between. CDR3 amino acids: CASSEGAGPAYEQYF. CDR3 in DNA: TGTGCCAGCAGTGAAGGGGCGGGGCCAGCCTACGAGCAGTACTTC.